A single sample is the source of the 18 T cell receptor beta chains below, sequenced in a study of blood T cell repertoires in COVID-19. Assay: immunoSEQ multiplex PCR; the TCRdb copy retains only in-frame clones and omits some. This sample has 250,000 to 350,000 clones, with around 85% found just once. The sequenced material came from PBMCs or T cells enriched from blood (not recorded which). These receptors were obtained from a woman aged 40 to 50 who had recovered from COVID-19.

The V gene is TRBV20-1, the J gene TRBJ2-7; D perhaps matches TRBD1 (6 bases). The CDR3 contains 13 residues. V lost 3 bases to trimming and J lost 2 bases, with 11 bases between them. Germline V gene sequence: CDR1 DFQATT, CDR2 SNEGSKA (reference sequence). The CDR3 coding sequence is TGCAGTGCTAGTAGGGACATTCCCTACGAGCAGTACTTC. Protein product: CSASRDIPYEQYF.

The chain links TRBV9 to TRBJ2-3; 10 positions agree with TRBD1. CDR1 is SGDLS, CDR2 YYNGEE, per germline. There are 15 residues in the CDR3. J was trimmed by 6 bases and V by 4 bases; bases with no gene match: 8. This CDR3 is CASSPRQGAGDTQYF. The CDR3 coding sequence is TGTGCCAGCAGCCCGCGACAGGGGGCGGGGGATACGCAGTATTTT.

This rearrangement joins TRBV7-2 to TRBJ2-5; D is unclear. CDR3 length: 12 amino acids. Germline V lookup: CDR1 SGHTA, CDR2 FQGNSA. Trimming removed 1 base from V and 4 bases from J, with 4 bases in between. The DNA for the CDR3 is TGTGCCAGCAGCTTAGTCATAGAGACCCAGTACTTC. It codes for CASSLVIETQYF.

The chain carries TRBV2 and TRBJ2-2; D unclear. In germline, CDR1 is SNHLY, CDR2 FYNNEI. Deletions cut 2 bases from V and 8 bases from J, with 6 bases between. The CDR3 length is 12 residues. The CDR3 DNA follows: TGTGCCAGCAGTGAAAGAGGTGGGGAGCTGTTTTTT. It specifies CASSERGGELFF.

The chain carries TRBV4-3 and TRBJ2-6, with 9 bases lining up with TRBD2. V trimming: 3 bases; J trimming: 0 bases; junction bases outside the gene matches: 6. Per the germline V gene, CDR1 is LGHNA and CDR2 is YSLEER. The CDR3 spans 18 residues. Here the CDR3 DNA reads TGCGCCAGCAGCCAGGCTAGCGGGGCGCACTCTGGGGCCAACGTCCTGACTTTC. It encodes CASSQASGAHSGANVLTF.

The gene calls are TRBV4-2 and TRBJ1-4; TRBD1 matches at 7 bases. Germline assignment: CDR1 LGHNA and CDR2 YNFKEQ. This CDR3 is 20 amino acids long. After removal of 0 bases from V and 4 bases from J, the junction contained 17 bases not matched to a gene. The CDR3: CASSQDRVQGVQGGNEKLFF. Written as DNA, the CDR3 is TGTGCCAGCAGCCAAGACCGGGTACAGGGCGTTCAGGGGGGTAATGAAAAACTGTTTTTT.

The CDR3 is CASSSGQRESNQPQHF. The CDR3 nucleotides read TGTGCCAGCAGCTCGGGACAGAGAGAAAGCAATCAGCCCCAGCATTTT. V is TRBV6-2 or TRBV6-3 and J is TRBJ1-5, with 7 nucleotides matching TRBD1. The V gene's germline CDR1 is MNHEY and CDR2 SVGEGT. The trim removed 6 bases at V and 1 base at J, leaving 9 bases unmatched. The CDR3 has 16 residues.

For the CDR3, the DNA is TGTGCCAGTAGTTTAGCTAGCGGGATTTACAATGAGCAGTTCTTC. Its protein product is CASSLASGIYNEQFF. The chain joins TRBV19 to TRBJ2-1; 9 positions agree with TRBD2. The CDR3 length is 15 residues. Germline trimming cut 5 bases from V and 4 bases from J; bases unmatched to any gene: 6. The germline gives CDR1 LNHDA, CDR2 SQIVND (reference sequence). Based on the CDR3 plus reference TRBV19 and TRBJ2-1, the full variable domain is DGGITQSPKYLFRKEGQNVTLSCEQNLNHDAMYWYRQDPGQGLRLIYYSQIVNDFQKGDIAEGYSVSREKKESFPLTVTSAQKNPTAFYLCASSLASGIYNEQFFGPGTRLTVL.

This chain joins TRBV29-1 and TRBJ1-1, with D perhaps TRBD1 (5 bases). V gave up 3 bases and J gave up 3 bases, with 8 bases separating them. This CDR3 contains 12 residues. The germline V gene has CDR1 SQVTM and CDR2 ANQGSEA. The CDR3 loop reads CSVEEGYTEAFF. The CDR3 DNA is TGCAGCGTTGAGGAGGGGTACACTGAAGCTTTCTTT.

The chain's CDR3 is CASSQDPGLASTDTQYF. The CDR3 DNA is TGCGCCAGCAGCCAAGATCCCGGACTAGCTAGCACAGATACGCAGTATTTT. The chain is built from TRBV4-3 and TRBJ2-3; 8 nucleotides agree with TRBD2. With V trimmed by 0 bases and J by 0 bases, 5 bases remained unmatched. Germline V gene lookup returns CDR1 LGHNA and CDR2 YSLEER. CDR3 length equals 17 residues.

V usage is TRBV7-9 and J usage is TRBJ1-6; D is ambiguous. V lost 8 bases and J lost 5, with 16 bases in between. The CDR3 length is 15 residues. Germline CDR1 SEHNR, CDR2 FQNEAQ (reference sequence). The CDR3 DNA is TGTGCCAGCGCCCTGCGCGGCAGTAATAATTCACCCCTCCACTTT. It translates to CASALRGSNNSPLHF.

This chain uses TRBV19 with TRBJ2-1; 8 positions match TRBD2. Losses at the gene ends were 1 base for V and 5 bases for J; bases not matched to a gene: 7. Germline-derived CDR1 and CDR2 are LNHDA and SQIVND (reference sequence). The CDR3 length is 16 residues. The CDR3 region is CASSIAGGLSNNEQFF. Here the CDR3 DNA reads TGTGCCAGTAGTATAGCGGGAGGGCTTTCAAACAATGAGCAGTTCTTC. Full variable domain (outside the CDR3, taken from reference TRBV19 and TRBJ2-1): DGGITQSPKYLFRKEGQNVTLSCEQNLNHDAMYWYRQDPGQGLRLIYYSQIVNDFQKGDIAEGYSVSREKKESFPLTVTSAQKNPTAFYLCASSIAGGLSNNEQFFGPGTRLTVL.

This chain joins TRBV12-5 and TRBJ2-1, with 14 bases aligning to TRBD2. The CDR3 sequence is 16 residues long. Germline loops: CDR1 LGHNT, CDR2 FRNRAP. The J segment lost 10 bases and the V segment lost 7 bases, leaving 12 bases of the junction unmatched. The CDR3 is CASAVSTSGRAQEQFF. The CDR3 DNA follows: TGTGCTAGTGCCGTGTCGACTAGCGGGAGGGCTCAGGAGCAGTTCTTC.

The chain couples TRBV28 to TRBJ2-3, with D unresolved. Germline assignment: CDR1 MDHEN and CDR2 SYDVKM. This CDR3 spans 13 amino acids. The ends were cut back, 8 bases at V and 2 bases at J, with 11 bases in the middle. The CDR3 bases are TGTGCCAGCCATGACACAGACACAGATACGCAGTATTTT. Encoded protein: CASHDTDTDTQYF.

This sequence joins TRBV7-3 and TRBJ2-3, with TRBD1 identical over 10 bases. From germline, CDR1 is SGHTA and CDR2 FQGTGA. The J segment lost 3 bases and the V segment lost 5 bases, leaving 5 bases of the junction unmatched. The CDR3 loop spans 15 amino acids. Here the CDR3 reads CASSPGTGVTDTQYF. The DNA of the CDR3 is TGTGCCAGCAGCCCCGGGACAGGGGTTACAGATACGCAGTATTTT.

The chain couples TRBV9 to TRBJ2-1; TRBD1 matches at 7 bases. V lost 3 bases to trimming and J lost 4 bases; unmatched junction nucleotides: 7. The germline CDR1 and CDR2 sequences are SGDLS and YYNGEE. The CDR3 is 15 residues long. This CDR3 is CASSDEGASYNEQFF. CDR3 nucleotides: TGTGCCAGCAGCGATGAGGGGGCTAGTTACAATGAGCAGTTCTTC.

The chain uses TRBV28 and TRBJ1-5; D remains ambiguous. Germline V gene sequence: CDR1 MDHEN, CDR2 SYDVKM. The ends were cut back, 5 bases at V and 4 bases at J, with 15 bases in the middle. CDR3 length equals 15 residues. The CDR3 nucleotides read TGTGCCAGCAGTCGCGGCGGCAGCAGAAATCAGCCCCAGCATTTT. Its protein product is CASSRGGSRNQPQHF.

This clone is a singleton in its sample. The V and J genes are TRBV28 and TRBJ2-3; D remains ambiguous. The V gene's germline CDR1 is MDHEN and CDR2 SYDVKM. There are 14 residues in the CDR3. Trimming shortened V by 3 bases and J by 0 bases, and 7 bases separated the two germline ends. The CDR3 region has the DNA TGTGCCAGCAGTTTCGAGCTTAGCACAGATACGCAGTATTTT. Its protein product is CASSFELSTDTQYF.